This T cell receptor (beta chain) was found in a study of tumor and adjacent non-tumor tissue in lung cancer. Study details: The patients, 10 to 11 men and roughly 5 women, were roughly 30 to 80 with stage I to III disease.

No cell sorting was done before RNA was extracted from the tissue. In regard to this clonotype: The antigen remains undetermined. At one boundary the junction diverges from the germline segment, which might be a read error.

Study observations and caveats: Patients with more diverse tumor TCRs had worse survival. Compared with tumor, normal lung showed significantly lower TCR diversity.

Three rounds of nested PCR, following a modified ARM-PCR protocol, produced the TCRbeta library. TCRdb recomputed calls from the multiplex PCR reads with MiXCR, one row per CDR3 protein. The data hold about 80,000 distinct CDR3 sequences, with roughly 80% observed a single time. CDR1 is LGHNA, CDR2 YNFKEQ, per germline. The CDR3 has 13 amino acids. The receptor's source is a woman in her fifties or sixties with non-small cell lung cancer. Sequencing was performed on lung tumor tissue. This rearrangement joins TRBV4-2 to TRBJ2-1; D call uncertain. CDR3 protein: CASSQDTINEQLF. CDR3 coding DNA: TGTGCCAGCAGCCAAGACACAATCAATGAACAGTTATTC.